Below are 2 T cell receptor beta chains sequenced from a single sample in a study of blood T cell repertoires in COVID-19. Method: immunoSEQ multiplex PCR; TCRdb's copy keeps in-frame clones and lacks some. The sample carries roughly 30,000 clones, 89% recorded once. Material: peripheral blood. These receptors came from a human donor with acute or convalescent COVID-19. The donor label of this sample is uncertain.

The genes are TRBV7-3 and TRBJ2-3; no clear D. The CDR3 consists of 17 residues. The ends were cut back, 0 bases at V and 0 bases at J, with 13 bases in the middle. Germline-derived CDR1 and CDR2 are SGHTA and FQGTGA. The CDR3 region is CASSLTGFQTSTDTQYF. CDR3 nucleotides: TGTGCCAGCAGCTTAACGGGTTTCCAGACTAGCACAGATACGCAGTATTTT. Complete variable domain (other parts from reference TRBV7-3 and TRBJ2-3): GAGVSQTPSNKVTEKGKYVELRCDPISGHTALYWYRQSLGQGPEFLIYFQGTGAADDSGLPNDRFFAVRPEGSVSTLKIQRTERGDSAVYLCASSLTGFQTSTDTQYFGPGTRLTVL.

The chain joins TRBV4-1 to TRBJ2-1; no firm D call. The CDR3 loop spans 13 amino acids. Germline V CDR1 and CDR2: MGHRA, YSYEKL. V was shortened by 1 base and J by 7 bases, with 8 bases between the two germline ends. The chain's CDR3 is CASSQVMTNEQFF. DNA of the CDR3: TGCGCCAGCAGCCAAGTGATGACAAATGAGCAGTTCTTC.